The entry below gives a single T cell receptor (beta chain) sequence along with its context. The target antigen is unknown. The sample belongs to a study of CXCR3-negative and CXCR3-positive naive CD8 T cells. Study-wide results and caveats: More hydrophobic TRB CDR3s occurred in CXCR3-positive than in CXCR3-negative naive cells.

The authors made the TRB cDNA libraries by 5' RACE using UMI labels. Reanalyzing the 5' RACE reads, TCRdb keeps one entry per CDR3 protein, without DNA. Here the sample table reports some 60,000 distinct CDR3 sequences. The CDR3 is 14 amino acids. CDR1 and CDR2 from the germline V gene are SQVTM and ANQGSEA. The TCR was taken from a human donor in good health. Some clones in this sample may be carry-over from other donors' samples. Source material: naive CXCR3+ CD8+ T cells from blood. Subset given: CD45RO-CCR7+CD27+CD95- naive CD8+ T cells expressing CXCR3 (TNR3+). The V and J genes are TRBV29-1 and TRBJ1-1; the D call of TRBD1 rests on TCRdb alone, since no DNA is present to check it. CDR3 amino acids: CSVANPYGSTEAFF.